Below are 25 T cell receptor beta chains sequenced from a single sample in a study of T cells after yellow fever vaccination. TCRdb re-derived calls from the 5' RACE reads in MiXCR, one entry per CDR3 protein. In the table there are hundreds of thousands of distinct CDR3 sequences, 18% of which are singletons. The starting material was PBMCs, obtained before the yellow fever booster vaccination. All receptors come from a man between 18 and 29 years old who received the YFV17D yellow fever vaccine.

In DNA, the CDR3 is TGCGCCAGCAGCCTCTCCCCGGGACAGCTAAACTATGGCTACACCTTC. Its protein is CASSLSPGQLNYGYTF. The rearrangement links TRBV5-1 to TRBJ1-2, with 7 bases that match TRBD1. CDR1 is SGHRS, CDR2 YFSETQ, per germline. The length of the CDR3 is 16 residues. V shed 4 bases, J shed 2 bases, and the junction held 11 bases outside the gene matches.

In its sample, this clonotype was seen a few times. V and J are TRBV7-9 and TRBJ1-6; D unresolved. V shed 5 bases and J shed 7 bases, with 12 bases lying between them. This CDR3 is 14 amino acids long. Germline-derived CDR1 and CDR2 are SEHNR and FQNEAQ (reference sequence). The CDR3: CASSLDWVNSPLHF. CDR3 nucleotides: TGTGCCAGCAGCCTTGACTGGGTAAATTCACCCCTCCACTTT.

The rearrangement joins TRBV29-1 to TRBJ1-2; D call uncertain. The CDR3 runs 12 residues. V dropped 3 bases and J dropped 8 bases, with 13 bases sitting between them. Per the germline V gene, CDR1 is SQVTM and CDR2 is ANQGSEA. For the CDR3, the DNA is TGCAGCGTTGACAGTGGGAGTTGGGGCTACACCTTC. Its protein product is CSVDSGSWGYTF.

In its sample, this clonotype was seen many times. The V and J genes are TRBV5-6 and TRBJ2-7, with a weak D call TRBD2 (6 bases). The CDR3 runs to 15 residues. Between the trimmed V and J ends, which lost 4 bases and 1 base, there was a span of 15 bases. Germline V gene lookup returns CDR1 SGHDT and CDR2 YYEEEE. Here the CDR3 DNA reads TGTGCCAGCAGCAATAACCGGGGGTTGTCCTACGAGCAGTACTTC. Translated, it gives CASSNNRGLSYEQYF. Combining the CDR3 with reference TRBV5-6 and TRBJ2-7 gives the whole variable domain DAGVTQSPTHLIKTRGQQVTLRCSPKSGHDTVSWYQQALGQGPQFIFQYYEEEERQRGNFPDRFSGHQFPNYSSELNVNALLLGDSALYLCASSNNRGLSYEQYFGPGTRLTVT.

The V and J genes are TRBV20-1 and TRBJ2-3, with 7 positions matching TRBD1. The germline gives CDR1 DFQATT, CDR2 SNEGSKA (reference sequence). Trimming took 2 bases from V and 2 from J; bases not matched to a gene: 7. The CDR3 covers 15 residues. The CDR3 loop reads CSARSGGGDTDTQYF. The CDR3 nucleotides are TGCAGTGCTAGATCAGGGGGTGGGGACACAGATACGCAGTATTTT.

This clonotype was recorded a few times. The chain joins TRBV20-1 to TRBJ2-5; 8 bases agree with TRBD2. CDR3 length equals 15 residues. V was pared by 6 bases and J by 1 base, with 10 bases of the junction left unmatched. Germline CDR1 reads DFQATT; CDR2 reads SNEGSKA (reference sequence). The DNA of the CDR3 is TGCAGTGCGCGGAGGATAGCGGGGCGCCAAGAGACCCAGTACTTC. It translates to CSARRIAGRQETQYF.

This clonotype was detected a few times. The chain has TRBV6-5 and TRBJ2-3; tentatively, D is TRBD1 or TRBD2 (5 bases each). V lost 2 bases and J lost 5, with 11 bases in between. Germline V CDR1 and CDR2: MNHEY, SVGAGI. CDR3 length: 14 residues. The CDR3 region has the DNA TGTGCCAGCAGTTACGGGGACCAGGGAGATACGCAGTATTTT. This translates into CASSYGDQGDTQYF.

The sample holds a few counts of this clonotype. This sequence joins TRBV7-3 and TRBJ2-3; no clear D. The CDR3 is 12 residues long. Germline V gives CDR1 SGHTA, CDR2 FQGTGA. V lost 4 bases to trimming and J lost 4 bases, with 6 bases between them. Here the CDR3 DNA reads TGTGCCAGCAGCTCCCAGGCAGATACGCAGTATTTT. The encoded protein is CASSSQADTQYF.

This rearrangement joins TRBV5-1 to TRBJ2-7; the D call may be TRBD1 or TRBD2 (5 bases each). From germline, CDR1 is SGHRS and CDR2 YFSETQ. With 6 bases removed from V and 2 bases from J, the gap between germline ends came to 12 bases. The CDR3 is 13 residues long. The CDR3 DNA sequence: TGCGCCAGCAACCCGGGGCAAACCTACGAGCAGTACTTC. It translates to CASNPGQTYEQYF.

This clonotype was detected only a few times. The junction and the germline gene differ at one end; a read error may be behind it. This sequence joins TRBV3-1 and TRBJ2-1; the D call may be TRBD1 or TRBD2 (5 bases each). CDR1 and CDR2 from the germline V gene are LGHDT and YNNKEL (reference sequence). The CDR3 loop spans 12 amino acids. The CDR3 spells CASSQDLGDRSF. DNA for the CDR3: TGTGCCAGCAGCCAAGATCTGGGGGATCGGTCCTTC.

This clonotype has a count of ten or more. CDR3 sequence reads: CASSKGQGDNSPLHF. The CDR3 nucleotides read TGTGCCAGCAGCAAGGGACAGGGAGATAATTCACCCCTCCACTTT. This chain uses TRBV7-3 with TRBJ1-6, with 9 bases matching TRBD1. The germline V gene encodes CDR1 SGHTA and CDR2 FQGTGA. Unmatched junction bases numbered 4, after V lost 5 bases and J lost 5 bases. CDR3 length: 15 amino acids. Looking up the rest from reference TRBV7-3 and TRBJ1-6 gives the full variable domain: GAGVSQTPSNKVTEKGKYVELRCDPISGHTALYWYRQSLGQGPEFLIYFQGTGAADDSGLPNDRFFAVRPEGSVSTLKIQRTERGDSAVYLCASSKGQGDNSPLHFGNGTRLTVT.

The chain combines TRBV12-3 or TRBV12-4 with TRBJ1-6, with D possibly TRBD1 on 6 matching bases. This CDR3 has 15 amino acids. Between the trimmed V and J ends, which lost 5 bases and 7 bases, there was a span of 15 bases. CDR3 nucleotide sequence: TGTGCCAGCAGTGCACAGGGTGGTGGGAATTCACCCCTCCACTTT. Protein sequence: CASSAQGGGNSPLHF.

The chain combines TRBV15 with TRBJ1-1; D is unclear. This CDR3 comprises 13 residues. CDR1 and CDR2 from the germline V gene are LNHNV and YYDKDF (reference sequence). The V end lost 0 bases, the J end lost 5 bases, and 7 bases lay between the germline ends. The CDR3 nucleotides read TGTGCCACCAGCAGAGAGGAGGGAACTGAAGCTTTCTTT. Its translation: CATSREEGTEAFF.

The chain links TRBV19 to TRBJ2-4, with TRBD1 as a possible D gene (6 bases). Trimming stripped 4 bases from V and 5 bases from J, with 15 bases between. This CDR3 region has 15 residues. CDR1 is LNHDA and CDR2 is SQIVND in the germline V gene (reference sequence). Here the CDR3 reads CASSTGAPEQNIQYF. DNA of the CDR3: TGTGCCAGTAGTACAGGGGCACCAGAACAAAACATTCAGTACTTC.

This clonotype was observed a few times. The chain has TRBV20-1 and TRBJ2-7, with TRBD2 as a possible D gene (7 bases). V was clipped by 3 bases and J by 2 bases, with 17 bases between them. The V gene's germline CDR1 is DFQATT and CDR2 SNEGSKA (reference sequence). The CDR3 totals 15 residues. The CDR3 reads CSASPYAGAAYEQYF. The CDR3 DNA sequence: TGCAGTGCTAGCCCTTACGCGGGGGCCGCCTACGAGCAGTACTTC.

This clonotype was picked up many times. The DNA of the CDR3 is TGCGCCAGCAGCTTGTCAGCTAGCTACGAGCAGTACTTC. Protein product: CASSLSASYEQYF. This chain connects TRBV5-1 to TRBJ2-7; D not resolved. The CDR3 is 13 amino acids. V gave up 1 base and J gave up 3 bases, with 8 bases separating them. Germline V gene lookup returns CDR1 SGHRS and CDR2 YFSETQ. The full variable domain, completed using reference TRBV5-1 and TRBJ2-7, is KAGVTQTPRYLIKTRGQQVTLSCSPISGHRSVSWYQQTPGQGLQFLFEYFSETQRNKGNFPGRFSGRQFSNSRSEMNVSTLELGDSALYLCASSLSASYEQYFGPGTRLTVT.

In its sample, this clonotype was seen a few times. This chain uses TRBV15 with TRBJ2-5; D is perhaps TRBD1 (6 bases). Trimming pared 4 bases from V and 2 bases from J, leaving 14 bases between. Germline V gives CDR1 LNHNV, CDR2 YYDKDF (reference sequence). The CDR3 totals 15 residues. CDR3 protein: CATSIEGQRQETQYF. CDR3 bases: TGTGCCACCAGCATAGAGGGACAACGGCAAGAGACCCAGTACTTC.

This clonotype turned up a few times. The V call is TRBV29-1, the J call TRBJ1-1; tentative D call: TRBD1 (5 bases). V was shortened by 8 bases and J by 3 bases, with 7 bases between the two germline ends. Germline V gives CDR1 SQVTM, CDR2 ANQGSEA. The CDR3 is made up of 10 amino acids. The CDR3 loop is CSTGDTEAFF. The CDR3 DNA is TGCAGCACGGGGGACACTGAAGCTTTCTTT.

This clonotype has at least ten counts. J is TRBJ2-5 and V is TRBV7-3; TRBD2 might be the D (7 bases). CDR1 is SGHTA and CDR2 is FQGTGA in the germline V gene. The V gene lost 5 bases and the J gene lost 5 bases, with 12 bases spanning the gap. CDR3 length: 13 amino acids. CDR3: CASSPGGLETQYF. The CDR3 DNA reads TGTGCCAGCAGCCCGGGGGGCCTGGAGACCCAGTACTTC.

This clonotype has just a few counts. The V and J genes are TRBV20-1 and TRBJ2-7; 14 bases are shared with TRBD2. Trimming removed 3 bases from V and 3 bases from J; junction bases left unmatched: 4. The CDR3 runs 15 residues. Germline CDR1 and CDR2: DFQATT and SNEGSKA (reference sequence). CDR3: CSARTSGGVYYEQYV. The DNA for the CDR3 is TGCAGTGCTAGGACTAGCGGGGGGGTATACTACGAGCAGTACGTC.

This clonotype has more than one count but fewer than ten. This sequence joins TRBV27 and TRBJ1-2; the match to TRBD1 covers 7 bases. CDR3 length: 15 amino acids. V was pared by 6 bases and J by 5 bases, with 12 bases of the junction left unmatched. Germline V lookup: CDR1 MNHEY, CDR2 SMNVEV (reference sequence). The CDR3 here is CASSLGQAHLYGYTF. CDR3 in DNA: TGTGCCAGCAGCCTAGGACAGGCTCATTTATATGGCTACACCTTC.

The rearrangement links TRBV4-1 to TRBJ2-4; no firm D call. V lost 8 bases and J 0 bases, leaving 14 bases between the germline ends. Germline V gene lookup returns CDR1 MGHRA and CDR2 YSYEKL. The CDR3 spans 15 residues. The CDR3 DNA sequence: TGCGCCAGCCGAACAACGGGTCTAGCCAAAAACATTCAGTACTTC. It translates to CASRTTGLAKNIQYF.

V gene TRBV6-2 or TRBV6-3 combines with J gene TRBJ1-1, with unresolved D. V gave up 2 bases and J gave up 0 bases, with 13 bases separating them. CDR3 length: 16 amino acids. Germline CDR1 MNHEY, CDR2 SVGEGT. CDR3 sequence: CASSYATHGMNTEAFF. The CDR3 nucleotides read TGTGCCAGCAGTTACGCGACTCACGGGATGAACACTGAAGCTTTCTTT.

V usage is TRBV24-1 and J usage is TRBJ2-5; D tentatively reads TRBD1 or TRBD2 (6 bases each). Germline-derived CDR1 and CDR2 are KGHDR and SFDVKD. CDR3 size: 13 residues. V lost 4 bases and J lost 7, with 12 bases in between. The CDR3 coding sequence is TGTGCCACCAGTGACGGGGGCAGGGGGACCCAGTACTTC. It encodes CATSDGGRGTQYF.

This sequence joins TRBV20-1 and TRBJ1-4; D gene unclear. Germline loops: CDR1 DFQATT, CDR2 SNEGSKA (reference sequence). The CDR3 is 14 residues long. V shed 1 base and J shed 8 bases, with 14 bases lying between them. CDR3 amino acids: CSARAPGWREKLFF. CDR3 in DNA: TGCAGTGCTAGAGCTCCCGGATGGAGGGAAAAACTGTTTTTT.